A selection of T cell receptor beta chains follows, all from one sample in a study of blood T cells in healthy people across ages. A single record per CDR3 protein comes from TCRdb applying MiXCR to the 5' RACE reads. The sample lists hundreds of thousands of distinct CDR3 sequences; 52% were seen once. Sequencing was performed on blood. These receptors all stem from a woman aged 80 or older in good health. The CDR3 runs from the conserved cysteine through the conserved F or W. The D gene is left open where the match is weak. Size is omitted from some rows. Given values are once, few, many or a class for expanded clones.

TRBV27	NA	TRBJ2-1	NA	TGTGCCAGCACCCCCGGGGAACGGACAGTTCTCAATGAGCAGTTCTTC	CASTPGERTVLNEQFF
TRBV5-1	NA	TRBJ2-1	few	TGCGCCAGCAGCCCACAGGCAGGGAAGGATGAGCAGTTCTTC	CASSPQAGKDEQFF
TRBV7-8	TRBD1	TRBJ1-5	NA	TGTGTCAGCACCAACCGGGACAGGACTTTCAATCAGCCCCAGCATTTT	CVSTNRDRTFNQPQHF
TRBV7-2	NA	TRBJ1-2	NA	TGTGCCAGCAGCTTGTCGGGGGCCGGGAGCTATGGCTACACCTTC	CASSLSGAGSYGYTF
TRBV5-1	TRBD2	TRBJ2-1	NA	TGCGCCAGCACCCCGGGGGGTAGAAGCGATGAGCAGTTCTTC	CASTPGGRSDEQFF
TRBV4-1	TRBD2	TRBJ2-1	NA	TGCGCCAGCAGCTCGCAGACCTCCGGGACTAGCGGCCTCAATGAGCAGTTCTTC	CASSSQTSGTSGLNEQFF
TRBV5-1	NA	TRBJ2-7	many	TGCGCCAGCAGCCACGACGGAACCTACGAGCAGTACTTC	CASSHDGTYEQYF
TRBV28	NA	TRBJ2-5	NA	TGTGCCAGCAGTTTATTGCGCCCAAGGGGAGAGACCCAGTACTTC	CASSLLRPRGETQYF
TRBV4-2	TRBD2	TRBJ2-1	NA	TGTGCCAGCGGCACCGGGACTAGCGGCACTTACTACAATGAGCAGTTCTTC	CASGTGTSGTYYNEQFF
TRBV5-6	NA	TRBJ2-3	NA	TGTGCCAGCAGCTTGGGCAGCTCTCACAGAAATACGCAGTATTTT	CASSLGSSHRNTQYF
TRBV20-1	NA	TRBJ2-7	NA	TGCAGTGCTAGAGTCCCGACTCCTAGCTCCTACGAGCAGTACTTC	CSARVPTPSSYEQYF
TRBV29-1	NA	TRBJ2-5	NA	TGCAGCGTTGAATGGACAGCCCCCGCGTCTGAGACCCAGTACTTC	CSVEWTAPASETQYF
TRBV7-6	TRBD2	TRBJ2-1	NA	TGTGCCAGCAGCCCCAGACTAGCTTCTAGCTCCTACGAGCAGTTCTTC	CASSPRLASSSYEQFF
TRBV13	TRBD1	TRBJ1-2	once	TGTGCCAGCAGCCCGTCCCGATTGACCCCAGGGGGAAGTGGCTACACCTTC	CASSPSRLTPGGSGYTF
TRBV28	NA	TRBJ2-7	NA	TGTGCCAGCAGTTTAGGTCAGTGGGGCGGTTCCTACAATGAGCAGTACTTC	CASSLGQWGGSYNEQYF
TRBV29-1	NA	TRBJ1-1	few	TGCAGCGTTAGGACAAATATGAACACTGAAGCTTTCTTT	CSVRTNMNTEAFF
TRBV12-3/TRBV12-4	NA	TRBJ1-2	many	TGTGCCAGCATCCTCGCGGGGCGCCCTTATGGCTACACCTTC	CASILAGRPYGYTF
TRBV7-9	TRBD1	TRBJ2-4	many	TGTGCCAGCAGTCAGGGGACAGGGCAAAACATTCAGTACTTC	CASSQGTGQNIQYF
TRBV24-1	NA	TRBJ2-7	NA	TGTGCCACCAGTGATTACCACGAGCAGTACTTC	CATSDYHEQYF
TRBV29-1	NA	TRBJ2-1	NA	TGCAGCGGCCTGGACAGCATCAATGAGCAGTTCTTC	CSGLDSINEQFF
TRBV4-3	NA	TRBJ2-1	NA	TGCGCCAGCGGGCTAGGGGTCAATGAGCAGTTCTTC	CASGLGVNEQFF
TRBV27	TRBD2	TRBJ2-7	NA	TGTGCCAGCAGTTTTGAAACTAGCGGTCGCAATGAGCAGTACTTC	CASSFETSGRNEQYF
TRBV20-1	NA	TRBJ1-4	NA	TGCAGTGCTCCGGGACACCTTAATGAAAAACTGTTTTTT	CSAPGHLNEKLFF
TRBV12-5	TRBD2	TRBJ2-7	NA	TGTGCTAGTGGTTTCGGTAGCGGGAGGATTAGCTCCTACGAGCAGTACTTC	CASGFGSGRISSYEQYF
TRBV15	NA	TRBJ2-1	many	TGTGCCACCAGCAGGGGTTGGACAGTTCCTGACAATGAGCAGTTCTTC	CATSRGWTVPDNEQFF
TRBV3-1	NA	TRBJ1-6	NA	TGTGCCAGCAGCCTCGGGCGTTTCTCACCCCTCCACTTT	CASSLGRFSPLHF
TRBV10-3	TRBD1	TRBJ2-2	NA	TGTGCCATCAACAGGGGGCGGACCGGGGAGCTGTTTTTT	CAINRGRTGELFF
TRBV18	TRBD1	TRBJ1-3	few	TGTGCCAGCTCGTCCGGGACAGCGGACTCTGGAAACACCATATATTTT	CASSSGTADSGNTIYF
TRBV20-1	TRBD2	TRBJ2-1	NA	TGCAGTGCTAGAGCGGGGGGGCCTAACAATGAGCAGTTCTTC	CSARAGGPNNEQFF
TRBV5-5	TRBD2	TRBJ2-3	many	TGTGCCAGCAGCCCCCCCCGACTAGCGGGATCAGATACGCAGTATTTT	CASSPPRLAGSDTQYF
TRBV29-1	TRBD1	TRBJ2-2	NA	TGCAGCGTTGAAGAGGGACAGTCGGACACCGGGGAGCTGTTTTTT	CSVEEGQSDTGELFF
TRBV18	TRBD1	TRBJ2-7	NA	TGTGCCAGCTCACTCTACTCTCCGGGACAGGGGACTGCCTACGAGCAGTACTTC	CASSLYSPGQGTAYEQYF
TRBV12-3/TRBV12-4	NA	TRBJ2-7	NA	TGTGCCAGCAGTCCACAACTCCCCGGGGCCTACGAGCAGTACTTC	CASSPQLPGAYEQYF
TRBV2	NA	TRBJ1-4	NA	TGTGCCAGCAGACTATGGCAGGTGCCGGGGGAAAAACTGTTTTTT	CASRLWQVPGEKLFF
TRBV5-1	NA	TRBJ2-2	NA	TGCGCCAGCAGTTGGGACGCCGGGGAGCTGTTTTTT	CASSWDAGELFF
TRBV6-1	NA	TRBJ2-1	NA	TGTGCCAGCAGTGAAGCGAGCAGGGGAGGAAATGAGCAGTTCTTC	CASSEASRGGNEQFF
TRBV5-1	TRBD2	TRBJ2-1	few	TGCGCCAGCAGCTTGGTTTTAGCGGGGGGGCCGGCCAATGAGCAGTTCTTC	CASSLVLAGGPANEQFF
TRBV18	NA	TRBJ2-5	NA	TGTGCCAGCTCACCGGACGGGGTTAGCTCCTACAATGATCAGTACTTC	CASSPDGVSSYNDQYF
TRBV5-1	NA	TRBJ1-1	few	TGCGCCAGCAGCCCAGGGATGTGGACTGAAGCTTTCTTT	CASSPGMWTEAFF
TRBV6-2/TRBV6-3	NA	TRBJ2-3	NA	TGTGCCAGCCGGAGGGGGCAGTCGGCAGATACGCAGTATTTT	CASRRGQSADTQYF
TRBV10-2	TRBD1	TRBJ2-2	few	TGCGCCAGCAGGGGACAGGGGACGAACACCGGGGAGCTGTTTTTT	CASRGQGTNTGELFF
TRBV7-9	NA	TRBJ2-7	many	TGTGCCAGCAGCCGCAGCTCCTACGAGCAGTACTTC	CASSRSSYEQYF
TRBV7-9	TRBD2	TRBJ2-7	NA	TGTGCCAGCAGCTGGCGGGAGAGGAGCGAGCAGTACTTC	CASSWRERSEQYF
TRBV7-2	NA	TRBJ2-5	once	TGTGCCAGCAGCTTAGGGGCGCAAGGGCGGGAGACCCAGTACTTC	CASSLGAQGRETQYF
TRBV11-2	TRBD2	TRBJ2-3	NA	TGTGCCAGCAGCTCTCAGACTAGCTCCAATACGCAGTATTTT	CASSSQTSSNTQYF
TRBV12-3/TRBV12-4	TRBD2	TRBJ2-5	NA	TGTGCCAGCAGCCTCACCAGGACTAGTCAAGAGACCCAGTACTTC	CASSLTRTSQETQYF
TRBV27	TRBD1	TRBJ1-1	once	TGTGCCAGCAGTTTAAAAGGGAGTGGACAGGGGATGAACACTGAAGCTTTCTTT	CASSLKGSGQGMNTEAFF
TRBV5-1	NA	TRBJ1-4	once	TGCGCCAGCAGCTTCGACGGGGGCCGTTTTATTGAAAAACTGTTTTTT	CASSFDGGRFIEKLFF
TRBV2	NA	TRBJ1-5	NA	TGTGCCAGCAGCTCCCCCAAAGCCCAGCATTTT	CASSSPKAQHF
TRBV20-1	NA	TRBJ1-1	many	TGCAGTGCTAGAGATGGGTTCTCTGGAGCTTTCTTT	CSARDGFSGAFF
TRBV20-1	TRBD1	TRBJ2-3	many	TGCAGTGCGTCGGCCCCTTGGGACAGGAGCACAGATACGCAGTATTTT	CSASAPWDRSTDTQYF
TRBV6-2/TRBV6-3	TRBD1	TRBJ2-7	NA	TGTGCCAGCAGTTACCACTCGGGGACAGGGCAAAGCTCCTACGAGCAGTACTTC	CASSYHSGTGQSSYEQYF
TRBV24-1	NA	TRBJ2-7	NA	TGTGCCACCATTTTGGCATCAAGGGCTGGCTACGAGCAGTACTTC	CATILASRAGYEQYF
TRBV4-2	NA	TRBJ2-3	NA	TGTGCCAGCAGCTCTTCTAGTGGGAGGACCACAGATACGCAGTATTTT	CASSSSSGRTTDTQYF